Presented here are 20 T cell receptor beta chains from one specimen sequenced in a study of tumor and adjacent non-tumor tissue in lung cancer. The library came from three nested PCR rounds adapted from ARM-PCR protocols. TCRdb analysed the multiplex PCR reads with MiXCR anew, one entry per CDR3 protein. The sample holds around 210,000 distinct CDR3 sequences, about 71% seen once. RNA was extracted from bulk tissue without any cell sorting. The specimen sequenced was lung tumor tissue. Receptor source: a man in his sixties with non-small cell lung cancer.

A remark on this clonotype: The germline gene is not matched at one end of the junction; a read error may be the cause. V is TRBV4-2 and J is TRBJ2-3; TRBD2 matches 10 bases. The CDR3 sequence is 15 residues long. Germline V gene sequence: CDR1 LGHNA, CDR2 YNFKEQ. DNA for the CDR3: TGTGTCAGCAGCCAAGCAAGCGGGGGGGCAAATACGCAGTATTTT. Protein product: CVSSQASGGANTQYF.

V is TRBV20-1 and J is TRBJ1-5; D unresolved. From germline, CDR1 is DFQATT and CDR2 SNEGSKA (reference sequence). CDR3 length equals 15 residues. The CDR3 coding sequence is TGCAATACTAGAGATCGCTCCAGCAGTAACCAGCCCCAGCATTTT. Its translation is CNTRDRSSSNQPQHF.

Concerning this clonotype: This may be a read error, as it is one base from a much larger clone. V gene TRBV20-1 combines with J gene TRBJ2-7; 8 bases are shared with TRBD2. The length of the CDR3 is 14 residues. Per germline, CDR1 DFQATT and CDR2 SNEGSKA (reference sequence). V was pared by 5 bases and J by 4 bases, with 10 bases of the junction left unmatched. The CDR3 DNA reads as TGCAGTGCTGGACCTCCCGGGGGGGGGTACGAGCAGTACTTC. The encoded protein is CSAGPPGGGYEQYF.

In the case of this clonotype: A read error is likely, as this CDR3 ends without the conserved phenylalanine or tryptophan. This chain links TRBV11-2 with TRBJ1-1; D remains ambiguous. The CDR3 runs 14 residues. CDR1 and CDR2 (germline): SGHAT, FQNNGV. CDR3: CASSLVGRGTEAFS. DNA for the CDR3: TGTGCCAGCAGCTTAGTCGGGAGAGGCACTGAGGCTTTCTCT.

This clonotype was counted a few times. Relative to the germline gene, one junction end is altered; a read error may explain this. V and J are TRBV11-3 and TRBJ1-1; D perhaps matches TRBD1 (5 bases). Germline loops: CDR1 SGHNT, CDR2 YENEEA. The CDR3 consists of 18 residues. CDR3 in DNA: TGTGTCAGCAGCACGCGGACGGGGGAAAACTTCATGAACACTGAAGCTTTCTTT. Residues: CVSSTRTGENFMNTEAFF.

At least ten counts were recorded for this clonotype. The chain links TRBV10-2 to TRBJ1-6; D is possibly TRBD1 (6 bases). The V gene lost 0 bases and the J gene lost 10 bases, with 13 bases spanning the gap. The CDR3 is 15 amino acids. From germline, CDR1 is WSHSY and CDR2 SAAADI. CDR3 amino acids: CASSESKGGASPLHF. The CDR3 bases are TGCGCCAGCAGTGAGTCGAAAGGGGGAGCCTCACCCCTCCACTTT.

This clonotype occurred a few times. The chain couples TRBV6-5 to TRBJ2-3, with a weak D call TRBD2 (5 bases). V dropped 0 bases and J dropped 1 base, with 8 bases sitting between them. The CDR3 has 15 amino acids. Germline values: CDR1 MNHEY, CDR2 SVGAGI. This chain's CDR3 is CASSYSRAGTDTQYF. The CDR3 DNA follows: TGTGCCAGCAGTTACTCGAGGGCAGGCACAGATACGCAGTATTTT.

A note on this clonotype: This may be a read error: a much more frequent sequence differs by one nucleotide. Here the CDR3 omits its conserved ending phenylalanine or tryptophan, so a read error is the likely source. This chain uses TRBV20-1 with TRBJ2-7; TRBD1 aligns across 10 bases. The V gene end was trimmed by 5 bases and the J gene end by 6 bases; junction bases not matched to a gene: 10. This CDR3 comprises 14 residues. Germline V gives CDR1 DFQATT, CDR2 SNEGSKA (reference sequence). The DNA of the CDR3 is TGCAGTGCTTTTCTTCCGGGACAGGGGTTCGAGCAGTACTCC. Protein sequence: CSAFLPGQGFEQYS.

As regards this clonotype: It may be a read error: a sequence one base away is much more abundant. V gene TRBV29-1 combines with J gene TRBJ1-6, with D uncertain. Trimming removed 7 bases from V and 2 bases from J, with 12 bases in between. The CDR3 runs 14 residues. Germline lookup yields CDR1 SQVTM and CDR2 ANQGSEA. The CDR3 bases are TGCAGCGCATCTTTAGACGCCTATAATTCACCCCTCCACTTT. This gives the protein CSASLDAYNSPLHF.

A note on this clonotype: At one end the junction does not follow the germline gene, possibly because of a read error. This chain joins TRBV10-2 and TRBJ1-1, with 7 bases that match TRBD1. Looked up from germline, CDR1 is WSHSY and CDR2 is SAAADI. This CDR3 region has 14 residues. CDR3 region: CARSEATGFTEAFF. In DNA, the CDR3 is TGCGCCAGGAGTGAGGCGACAGGGTTCACTGAAGCTTTCTTC.

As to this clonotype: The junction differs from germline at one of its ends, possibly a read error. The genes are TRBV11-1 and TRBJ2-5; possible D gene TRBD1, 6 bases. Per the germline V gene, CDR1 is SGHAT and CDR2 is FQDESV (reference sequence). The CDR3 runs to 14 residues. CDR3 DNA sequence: TGTGCCAGCACCCCCAACTGGGACACTGAGACCCAGTATTTC. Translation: CASTPNWDTETQYF.

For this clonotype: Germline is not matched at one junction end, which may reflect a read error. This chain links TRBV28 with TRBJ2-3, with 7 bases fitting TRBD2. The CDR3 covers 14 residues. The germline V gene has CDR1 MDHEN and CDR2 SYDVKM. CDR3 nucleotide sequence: TGTGTCTGGGCGGACGGGGGGTACACAGATATGCAGTATTTT. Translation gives CVWADGGYTDMQYF.

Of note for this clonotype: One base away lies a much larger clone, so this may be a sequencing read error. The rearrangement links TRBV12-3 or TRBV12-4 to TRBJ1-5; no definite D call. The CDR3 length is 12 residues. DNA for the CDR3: TGTACCAGCAGTTTAGCCTTTAAGCCCCAGCATTTT. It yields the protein CTSSLAFKPQHF.

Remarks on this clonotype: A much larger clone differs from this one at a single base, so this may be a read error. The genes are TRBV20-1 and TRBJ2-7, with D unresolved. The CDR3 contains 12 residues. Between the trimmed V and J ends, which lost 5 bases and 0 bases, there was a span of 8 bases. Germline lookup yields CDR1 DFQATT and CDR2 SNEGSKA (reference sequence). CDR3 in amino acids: CSAGQSSYEQYF. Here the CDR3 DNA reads TGCAGTGCTGGGCAGAGCTCCTACGAGCAGTACTTC.

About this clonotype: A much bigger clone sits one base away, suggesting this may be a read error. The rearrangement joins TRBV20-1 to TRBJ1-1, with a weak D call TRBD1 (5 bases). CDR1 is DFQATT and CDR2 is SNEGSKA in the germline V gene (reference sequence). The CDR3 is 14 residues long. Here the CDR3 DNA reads TGCAATGCCCCGCGTATAGGGGAGAACACTGAAGCTTTCTTT. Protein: CNAPRIGENTEAFF.

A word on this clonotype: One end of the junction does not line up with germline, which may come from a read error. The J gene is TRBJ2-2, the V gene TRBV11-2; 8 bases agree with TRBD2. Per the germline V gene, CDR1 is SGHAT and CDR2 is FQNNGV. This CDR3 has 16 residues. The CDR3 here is CATSYRASGSPGKLFF. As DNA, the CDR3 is TGTGCCACCAGCTACAGGGCTAGCGGGTCCCCCGGGAAGCTGTTTTTT. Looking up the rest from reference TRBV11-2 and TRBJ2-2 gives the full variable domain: EAGVAQSPRYKIIEKRQSVAFWCNPISGHATLYWYQQILGQGPKLLIQFQNNGVVDDSQLPKDRFSAERLKGVDSTLKIQPAKLEDSAVYLCATSYRASGSPGKLFFGEGSRLTVL.

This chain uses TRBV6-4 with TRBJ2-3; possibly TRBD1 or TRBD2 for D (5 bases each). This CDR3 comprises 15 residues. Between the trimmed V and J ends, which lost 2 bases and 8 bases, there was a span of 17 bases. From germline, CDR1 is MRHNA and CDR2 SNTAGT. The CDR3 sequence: CASSDKRGSAGTQYF. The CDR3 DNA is TGTGCCAGCAGTGACAAGAGGGGATCCGCAGGTACGCAGTATTTT.

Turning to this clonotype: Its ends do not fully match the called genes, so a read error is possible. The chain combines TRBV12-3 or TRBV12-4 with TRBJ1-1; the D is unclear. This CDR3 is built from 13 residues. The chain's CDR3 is CASSPDMNTEAYF. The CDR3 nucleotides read TGTGCCAGCAGTCCAGATATGAATACTGAAGCTTACTTT.

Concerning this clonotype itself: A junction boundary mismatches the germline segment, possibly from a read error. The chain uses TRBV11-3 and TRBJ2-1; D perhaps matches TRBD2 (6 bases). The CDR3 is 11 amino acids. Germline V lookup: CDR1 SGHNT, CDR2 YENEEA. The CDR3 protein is CVSSGYNEQLF. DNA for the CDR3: TGTGTCAGTAGCGGCTACAATGAGCAGTTATTC. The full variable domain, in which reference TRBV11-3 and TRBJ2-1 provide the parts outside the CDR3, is EAGVVQSPRYKIIEKKQPVAFWCNPISGHNTLYWYLQNLGQGPELLIRYENEEAVDDSQLPKDRFSAERLKGVDSTLKIQPAELGDSAVYLCVSSGYNEQLFGPGTRLTVL.

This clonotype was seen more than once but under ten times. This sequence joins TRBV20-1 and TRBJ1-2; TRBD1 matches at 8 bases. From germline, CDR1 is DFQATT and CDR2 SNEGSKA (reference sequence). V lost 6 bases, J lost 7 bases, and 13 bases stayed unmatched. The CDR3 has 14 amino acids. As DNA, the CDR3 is TGCAGTGCCAGCCCGACAGGGGTGGATAGTGGCTACACCTTC. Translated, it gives CSASPTGVDSGYTF.